A selection of T cell receptor beta chains follows, all from one sample in a study of CXCR3-negative and CXCR3-positive naive CD8 T cells. Reprocessing the 5' RACE reads, TCRdb reports a single entry for every CDR3 protein and omits DNA. This table lists more than 50,000 distinct CDR3 sequences. The source material was naive CXCR3- CD8+ T cells from blood. These receptors were taken from a human donor in good health. Some clones in this sample may be carry-over from other donors' samples. Each CDR3 is given with its conserved first and last residue.

j_gene: TRBJ2-7
v_gene: TRBV5-1
CDR3aa: CASSFLGQENEQYF

j_gene: TRBJ2-7
v_gene: TRBV11-2
CDR3aa: CASSSSQGNEQYF

j_gene: TRBJ2-7
v_gene: TRBV7-9
CDR3aa: CASSLLVIDEQYF

j_gene: TRBJ2-6
v_gene: TRBV29-1
CDR3aa: CSVEEQYLSGANVLTF

j_gene: TRBJ2-3
v_gene: TRBV6-2/TRBV6-3
CDR3aa: CGSPLRERGGMYTQYF

j_gene: TRBJ2-5
v_gene: TRBV7-8
CDR3aa: CASSLGPDGETQYF

j_gene: TRBJ2-1
v_gene: TRBV6-4
CDR3aa: CASSEGYSYNEQFF

j_gene: TRBJ2-5
v_gene: TRBV6-6
CDR3aa: CASSTGGDETQYF

j_gene: TRBJ2-3
v_gene: TRBV4-3
CDR3aa: CASSQAQGVSTDTQYF

j_gene: TRBJ1-2
v_gene: TRBV4-1
CDR3aa: CASSQGDRAYGYTF

j_gene: TRBJ2-1
v_gene: TRBV5-1
CDR3aa: CASSPDRVAYNEQFF

j_gene: TRBJ1-4
v_gene: TRBV7-9
CDR3aa: CASSFGETEKLFF

j_gene: TRBJ2-1
v_gene: TRBV6-5
CDR3aa: CASSYGETPSYNEQFF

j_gene: TRBJ2-7
v_gene: TRBV29-1
CDR3aa: CSVEEPDRGQSYEQYF

j_gene: TRBJ2-7
v_gene: TRBV7-6
CDR3aa: CASSLGDWSSYEQYF

j_gene: TRBJ1-3
v_gene: TRBV12-3/TRBV12-4
CDR3aa: CASVEAPSGNTIYF

j_gene: TRBJ2-1
v_gene: TRBV7-3
CDR3aa: CASSLSGVYNEQFF

j_gene: TRBJ2-2
v_gene: TRBV7-2
CDR3aa: CASSFGLAGGQRSGELFF

j_gene: TRBJ2-2
v_gene: TRBV7-2
CDR3aa: CASSFWDRLRPSSGELFF

j_gene: TRBJ2-1
v_gene: TRBV11-2
CDR3aa: CASSLDPSGGAYNEQFF

j_gene: TRBJ2-5
v_gene: TRBV7-9
CDR3aa: CASRSPQGARQETQYF

j_gene: TRBJ1-1
v_gene: TRBV21-1
CDR3aa: CASSASFSNTEAFF

j_gene: TRBJ1-2
v_gene: TRBV20-1
CDR3aa: CSAREGTANYGYTF

j_gene: TRBJ2-7
v_gene: TRBV27
CDR3aa: CASSFRGGSSYEQYF

j_gene: TRBJ2-7
v_gene: TRBV29-1
CDR3aa: CSVGGLATSYEQYF

j_gene: TRBJ1-5
v_gene: TRBV6-2/TRBV6-3
CDR3aa: CASSRPTETRPQHF

j_gene: TRBJ2-1
v_gene: TRBV5-1
CDR3aa: CASSLAVDTYNEQFF

j_gene: TRBJ1-5
v_gene: TRBV9
CDR3aa: CASSPGTGVGNQPQHF